This T cell receptor (beta chain) was documented in a study of spatial heterogeneity in lung cancer. As to time point: blood taken at disease recurrence. Sequencing of whole RNA from tumor, nontumor lung or frozen PBMC involved no sorting. This clonotype was found many times. This beta chain is an unintended read in a library built for alpha chains; its size means little. TCRdb fed the 5' RACE reads into MiXCR, producing one record per CDR3 protein. The repertoire holds 9,500 to 10,000 distinct CDR3 sequences, roughly 3.9% seen once, with about 20% in the top ten. Germline loops: CDR1 LGHNA, CDR2 YNFKEQ. The CDR3 spans 15 residues. The ends were cut back, 0 bases at V and 1 base at J, with 6 bases in the middle.

The material sequenced was PBMCs, taken at recurrence. This chain connects TRBV4-2 to TRBJ2-2; D uncertain. The TCR comes from a female donor with early-stage non-small cell lung cancer. DNA of the CDR3: TGTGCCAGCAGCCAAGAGATCTTGAACACCGGGGAGCTGTTTTTT. This gives the protein CASSQEILNTGELFF.